This is a list of T cell receptor beta chains from one sample in a study of T cell changes during pregnancy in multiple sclerosis. Here immunoSEQ multiplex PCR was the method, and the copy in TCRdb shows in-frame clones only, minus some. The sample holds about 100,000 clones, around 92% seen once. The sample consisted of peripheral blood, taken before pregnancy. The receptors shown here come from a female donor with multiple sclerosis, enrolled in a pregnancy study. Each CDR3 is given with its conserved first and last residue. The order of the fields is D gene, V gene, J gene, clone size, CDR3 protein, CDR3 DNA. D genes are given only for firm matches. Some rows mark clone size as missing; the rest say once, few, many or name a class of expanded clone.

d_call: -
v_call: TRBV2
j_call: TRBJ1-5
clone_size: -
cdr3_aa: CASRVGDSNQPQHF
cdr3_nt: TGTGCCAGCAGGGTGGGAGATAGCAATCAGCCCCAGCATTTT

d_call: TRBD1
v_call: TRBV9
j_call: TRBJ1-1
clone_size: -
cdr3_aa: CASSASQGGNTEAFF
cdr3_nt: TGTGCCAGCAGCGCCTCACAGGGGGGGAACACTGAAGCTTTCTTT

d_call: -
v_call: TRBV7-9
j_call: TRBJ1-1
clone_size: -
cdr3_aa: CASSLGTEQGWNTEAFF
cdr3_nt: TGTGCCAGCAGCTTAGGGACTGAACAGGGTTGGAACACTGAAGCTTTCTTT

d_call: TRBD1
v_call: TRBV15
j_call: TRBJ2-5
clone_size: -
cdr3_aa: CATSRDHGTGFLETQYF
cdr3_nt: TGTGCCACCAGCAGAGATCATGGGACAGGGTTCCTCGAGACCCAGTACTTC

d_call: -
v_call: TRBV28
j_call: TRBJ1-2
clone_size: -
cdr3_aa: CASSSSFGGYTF
cdr3_nt: TGTGCCAGCAGCTCCTCCTTTGGCGGCTACACCTTC

d_call: -
v_call: TRBV15
j_call: TRBJ2-7
clone_size: -
cdr3_aa: CATSRTGNEQYF
cdr3_nt: TGTGCCACCAGCAGAACAGGGAACGAGCAGTACTTC

d_call: -
v_call: TRBV5-4
j_call: TRBJ2-7
clone_size: -
cdr3_aa: CASSTGTLTYEQYF
cdr3_nt: TGTGCCAGCAGCACCGGGACACTTACCTACGAGCAGTACTTC

d_call: -
v_call: TRBV28
j_call: TRBJ1-5
clone_size: -
cdr3_aa: CASSPGSSNQPQHF
cdr3_nt: TGTGCCAGCAGTCCAGGTTCAAGCAATCAGCCCCAGCATTTT

d_call: -
v_call: TRBV18
j_call: TRBJ2-7
clone_size: -
cdr3_aa: CASSRTGGLTYEQYF
cdr3_nt: TGTGCCAGCTCACGAACAGGGGGACTAACCTACGAGCAGTACTTC

d_call: TRBD2
v_call: TRBV5-1
j_call: TRBJ2-3
clone_size: -
cdr3_aa: CASRPRSGRPDTQYF
cdr3_nt: TGCGCCAGCAGGCCCCGGAGCGGGAGACCAGATACGCAGTATTTT

d_call: TRBD1
v_call: TRBV19
j_call: TRBJ2-7
clone_size: -
cdr3_aa: CASSIWGQGYEQYF
cdr3_nt: TGTGCCAGTAGTATTTGGGGACAGGGCTACGAGCAGTACTTC

d_call: -
v_call: TRBV7-9
j_call: TRBJ2-3
clone_size: -
cdr3_aa: CASSRQDVAQYF
cdr3_nt: TGTGCCAGCAGCCGACAGGATGTGGCGCAGTATTTT

d_call: TRBD1
v_call: TRBV7-2
j_call: TRBJ2-1
clone_size: -
cdr3_aa: CASSPPGPRGNEQFF
cdr3_nt: TGTGCCAGCAGCCCCCCGGGTCCCAGGGGGAATGAGCAGTTCTTC

d_call: TRBD1
v_call: TRBV28
j_call: TRBJ2-7
clone_size: once
cdr3_aa: CASSFDRADTSYEQYF
cdr3_nt: TGTGCCAGCAGTTTTGACAGGGCTGATACCTCCTACGAGCAGTACTTC

d_call: -
v_call: TRBV29-1
j_call: TRBJ2-3
clone_size: -
cdr3_aa: CSVVELGGTDTQYF
cdr3_nt: TGCAGCGTTGTGGAACTCGGGGGCACAGATACGCAGTATTTT

d_call: TRBD2
v_call: TRBV27
j_call: TRBJ2-7
clone_size: -
cdr3_aa: CASHPGLAGGYAYEQYF
cdr3_nt: TGTGCCAGCCACCCAGGACTAGCGGGAGGCTATGCCTACGAGCAGTACTTC

d_call: TRBD1
v_call: TRBV5-1
j_call: TRBJ1-2
clone_size: -
cdr3_aa: CASREGQGNYGYTF
cdr3_nt: TGCGCCAGCAGGGAAGGACAGGGCAACTATGGCTACACCTTC

d_call: -
v_call: TRBV2
j_call: TRBJ1-1
clone_size: once
cdr3_aa: CASIRELVEAFF
cdr3_nt: TGTGCCAGCATTCGGGAACTGGTTGAAGCTTTCTTT

d_call: TRBD2
v_call: TRBV25-1
j_call: TRBJ2-1
clone_size: -
cdr3_aa: CASSHKSGGPYNEQFF
cdr3_nt: TGTGCCAGCAGTCACAAAAGCGGGGGCCCCTACAATGAGCAGTTCTTC

d_call: -
v_call: TRBV19
j_call: TRBJ1-5
clone_size: -
cdr3_aa: CASSMERQAEGQPQHF
cdr3_nt: TGTGCCAGTAGTATGGAGCGCCAGGCTGAGGGTCAGCCCCAGCATTTT

d_call: TRBD1
v_call: TRBV2
j_call: TRBJ2-3
clone_size: -
cdr3_aa: CASSYRDSGTDTQYF
cdr3_nt: TGTGCCAGCAGTTACCGGGACAGTGGCACAGATACGCAGTATTTT

d_call: TRBD1
v_call: TRBV11-3
j_call: TRBJ2-3
clone_size: -
cdr3_aa: CASSQGQGSTDTQYF
cdr3_nt: TGTGCCAGCAGCCAGGGACAGGGTAGCACAGATACGCAGTATTTT

d_call: -
v_call: TRBV19
j_call: TRBJ2-7
clone_size: -
cdr3_aa: CASRARGVDEQYF
cdr3_nt: TGTGCCAGTAGAGCCAGGGGAGTCGACGAGCAGTACTTC

d_call: TRBD1
v_call: TRBV5-4
j_call: TRBJ2-7
clone_size: -
cdr3_aa: CASSSGTGFSSYEQYF
cdr3_nt: TGTGCCAGCAGCTCCGGGACAGGGTTCTCCTCCTACGAGCAGTACTTC

d_call: TRBD1
v_call: TRBV30
j_call: TRBJ2-1
clone_size: -
cdr3_aa: CAWSEGAQSNEQFF
cdr3_nt: TGTGCCTGGAGTGAGGGGGCGCAGTCAAATGAGCAGTTCTTC

d_call: -
v_call: TRBV6-5
j_call: TRBJ1-1
clone_size: -
cdr3_aa: CASRRDGSHTEAFF
cdr3_nt: TGTGCCAGCAGGCGGGACGGGAGTCACACTGAAGCTTTCTTT

d_call: TRBD2
v_call: TRBV6-4
j_call: TRBJ2-1
clone_size: -
cdr3_aa: CASSLGASGEKFF
cdr3_nt: TGTGCCAGCAGTCTCGGGGCTAGCGGTGAGAAGTTCTTC

d_call: TRBD1
v_call: TRBV7-9
j_call: TRBJ1-5
clone_size: -
cdr3_aa: CATGTGRLDQPQHF
cdr3_nt: TGTGCCACCGGGACAGGGAGGCTGGATCAGCCCCAGCATTTT

d_call: TRBD2
v_call: TRBV6-4
j_call: TRBJ2-1
clone_size: -
cdr3_aa: CASSDRVAGGKDEQFF
cdr3_nt: TGTGCCAGCAGTGACCGGGTGGCGGGGGGTAAAGATGAGCAGTTCTTC

d_call: TRBD1
v_call: TRBV25-1
j_call: TRBJ2-6
clone_size: -
cdr3_aa: CASRADRAGANVLTF
cdr3_nt: TGTGCCAGCAGGGCTGACAGGGCTGGGGCCAACGTCCTGACTTTC

d_call: TRBD2
v_call: TRBV5-1
j_call: TRBJ2-5
clone_size: -
cdr3_aa: CASSLEPGTTGETQYF
cdr3_nt: TGCGCCAGCAGCTTGGAACCCGGGACTACCGGCGAGACCCAGTACTTC

d_call: -
v_call: TRBV27
j_call: TRBJ1-1
clone_size: -
cdr3_aa: CASSLSYYRETAEAFF
cdr3_nt: TGTGCCAGCAGTTTATCGTACTACAGGGAAACGGCTGAAGCTTTCTTT

d_call: -
v_call: TRBV6-5
j_call: TRBJ2-7
clone_size: -
cdr3_aa: CASSYGGAQYEQYF
cdr3_nt: TGTGCCAGCAGTTACGGGGGGGCGCAGTACGAGCAGTACTTC

d_call: -
v_call: TRBV30
j_call: TRBJ1-2
clone_size: once
cdr3_aa: CAWSPLLGSASNYGYTF
cdr3_nt: TGTGCCTGGAGTCCTCTCCTCGGGTCAGCCTCTAACTATGGCTACACCTTC

d_call: -
v_call: TRBV19
j_call: TRBJ1-1
clone_size: -
cdr3_aa: CASSIIGKGLNTEAFF
cdr3_nt: TGTGCCAGTAGTATAATAGGGAAGGGGCTGAACACTGAAGCTTTCTTT

d_call: TRBD2
v_call: TRBV14
j_call: TRBJ2-7
clone_size: once
cdr3_aa: CASSLLAGVSYEQYF
cdr3_nt: TGTGCCAGCAGCCTCTTAGCGGGAGTGAGCTACGAGCAGTACTTC

d_call: TRBD2
v_call: TRBV27
j_call: TRBJ2-1
clone_size: -
cdr3_aa: CASSLSGPSGRQFF
cdr3_nt: TGTGCCAGCAGTTTATCTGGCCCTAGCGGGAGACAGTTCTTC

d_call: -
v_call: TRBV15
j_call: TRBJ2-5
clone_size: -
cdr3_aa: CATSSDQGYQETQYF
cdr3_nt: TGTGCCACCAGCAGTGATCAGGGGTACCAAGAGACCCAGTACTTC

d_call: TRBD1
v_call: TRBV9
j_call: TRBJ1-2
clone_size: -
cdr3_aa: CASSPTRPGQEPPPHGYTF
cdr3_nt: TGTGCCAGCAGCCCGACCCGTCCCGGACAGGAGCCTCCCCCGCATGGCTACACCTTC

d_call: -
v_call: TRBV19
j_call: TRBJ2-3
clone_size: -
cdr3_aa: CASSRLPTTQDTQYF
cdr3_nt: TGTGCCAGTAGTCGCCTTCCCACCACCCAGGATACGCAGTATTTT

d_call: TRBD1
v_call: TRBV27
j_call: TRBJ2-7
clone_size: once
cdr3_aa: CASSRDRGRRKSNEQYF
cdr3_nt: TGTGCCAGCAGCCGGGACAGGGGGCGCCGGAAGTCCAACGAGCAGTACTTC

d_call: TRBD1
v_call: TRBV4-1
j_call: TRBJ2-7
clone_size: once
cdr3_aa: CASSPLGQGLSYEQYF
cdr3_nt: TGCGCCAGCAGCCCCCTGGGACAGGGACTCTCCTACGAGCAGTACTTC

d_call: TRBD2
v_call: TRBV11-3
j_call: TRBJ2-1
clone_size: -
cdr3_aa: CASSLEASGSDNEQFF
cdr3_nt: TGTGCCAGCAGCTTAGAGGCCAGCGGGAGCGACAATGAGCAGTTCTTC

d_call: -
v_call: TRBV27
j_call: TRBJ2-5
clone_size: -
cdr3_aa: CASSLQETQYF
cdr3_nt: TGTGCCAGCAGCCTCCAAGAGACCCAGTACTTC

d_call: TRBD2
v_call: TRBV5-1
j_call: TRBJ2-1
clone_size: -
cdr3_aa: CASSASLAGTLEQFF
cdr3_nt: TGCGCCAGCAGTGCGAGTCTAGCGGGAACTCTCGAGCAGTTCTTC

d_call: -
v_call: TRBV27
j_call: TRBJ1-5
clone_size: -
cdr3_aa: CASSLTGHQPQHF
cdr3_nt: TGTGCCAGCAGTTTAACGGGTCATCAGCCCCAGCATTTT

d_call: -
v_call: TRBV19
j_call: TRBJ1-1
clone_size: -
cdr3_aa: CASSIVGIMNTEAFF
cdr3_nt: TGTGCCAGTAGTATAGTCGGGATCATGAACACTGAAGCTTTCTTT

d_call: TRBD1
v_call: TRBV27
j_call: TRBJ1-5
clone_size: -
cdr3_aa: CASSGQDSSNQPQHF
cdr3_nt: TGTGCCAGCAGCGGACAGGACAGTAGCAATCAGCCCCAGCATTTT

d_call: -
v_call: TRBV2
j_call: TRBJ2-5
clone_size: -
cdr3_aa: CASSAIVDSKETQYF
cdr3_nt: TGTGCCAGCAGTGCAATTGTGGACAGTAAAGAGACCCAGTACTTC

d_call: TRBD1
v_call: TRBV19
j_call: TRBJ2-1
clone_size: -
cdr3_aa: CASSSGTGGFEQFF
cdr3_nt: TGTGCCAGTAGTTCCGGGACAGGGGGCTTTGAGCAGTTCTTC

d_call: TRBD1
v_call: TRBV4-3
j_call: TRBJ2-1
clone_size: -
cdr3_aa: CASSRDRPSNEQFF
cdr3_nt: TGCGCCAGCAGCCGGGACAGACCTTCCAATGAGCAGTTCTTC

d_call: -
v_call: TRBV27
j_call: TRBJ2-5
clone_size: -
cdr3_aa: CASSLSGQGWETQYF
cdr3_nt: TGTGCCAGCAGTTTATCGGGTCAGGGGTGGGAGACCCAGTACTTC

d_call: -
v_call: TRBV19
j_call: TRBJ2-1
clone_size: -
cdr3_aa: CASRQGTNPYNEQFF
cdr3_nt: TGTGCCAGTAGACAGGGCACTAACCCCTACAATGAGCAGTTCTTC

d_call: TRBD2
v_call: TRBV5-4
j_call: TRBJ2-1
clone_size: -
cdr3_aa: CASSQGLAGSYNEQFF
cdr3_nt: TGTGCCAGCAGCCAGGGACTAGCAGGCTCCTACAATGAGCAGTTCTTC

d_call: -
v_call: TRBV25-1
j_call: TRBJ1-2
clone_size: -
cdr3_aa: CASKSGAHYTF
cdr3_nt: TGTGCCAGCAAATCAGGGGCTCACTACACCTTC

d_call: -
v_call: TRBV19
j_call: TRBJ2-1
clone_size: -
cdr3_aa: CASSIAQQQQFF
cdr3_nt: TGTGCCAGTAGTATCGCCCAACAGCAGCAGTTCTTC

d_call: TRBD1
v_call: TRBV15
j_call: TRBJ1-1
clone_size: -
cdr3_aa: CATGTDMNTEAFF
cdr3_nt: TGTGCCACAGGGACAGACATGAACACTGAAGCTTTCTTT

d_call: -
v_call: TRBV30
j_call: TRBJ2-1
clone_size: -
cdr3_aa: CAWSVERPNEQFF
cdr3_nt: TGTGCCTGGAGTGTGGAGCGGCCCAATGAGCAGTTCTTC

d_call: -
v_call: TRBV27
j_call: TRBJ1-5
clone_size: -
cdr3_aa: CASSYTGEMNQPQHF
cdr3_nt: TGTGCCAGCAGTTATACAGGAGAAATGAATCAGCCCCAGCATTTT